The entry below gives a single TCR beta chain sequence along with its context. Its target is unknown. This may stem from a read error, because a much larger clone lies one nucleotide away. RNA transcripts yielded amplified TCR beta CDR3 regions. The study used the HTBI primer set for a first-round RT-PCR of the TCR CDR3. TCRdb re-called the multiplex PCR reads with MiXCR, one entry per CDR3 protein. This sample has around 350,000 distinct CDR3 sequences, with over 12% found just once. This entry belongs to a study of T cells in Graves' hyperthyroidism and ophthalmopathy. General study findings and limits: Blood also held most thyroid clonotypes expanded beyond 0.001.

The germline gives CDR1 SGHVS, CDR2 FNYEAQ. The ends lost 3 bases at V and 6 bases at J; junction bases unmatched: 5. The CDR3 length is 14 residues. The sequenced material came from blood. The gene calls are TRBV7-6 and TRBJ2-1, with 7 bases identical to TRBD2. The receptor was isolated from a woman in her sixties with Graves' ophthalmopathy. CDR3 protein: CASSFSSGTNEQFF. In DNA, the CDR3 is TGTGCCAGCAGCTTTTCTAGCGGAACCAATGAGCAGTTCTTC.